The rows below give T cell receptor beta chains drawn from one sample of a study of type 1 and type 2 diabetes patients. TCRdb re-derived calls from the multiplex PCR reads in MiXCR, one entry per CDR3 protein. Of fewer than 300,000 distinct CDR3 sequences listed, 45% to 60% are singletons. Material: peripheral blood mononuclear cells (PBMCs). These receptors originate from a man aged 18 to 30 with type 2 diabetes. Each CDR3 is given with its conserved first and last residue. Fields, in order: clone size, V gene, CDR3 protein. Part of the rows lack a size; the others show once, few, many or a class for expanded clones.

clone_size: -; v_call: TRBV7-2; cdr3_aa: CASSQSDSWEQYF
clone_size: -; v_call: TRBV29-1; cdr3_aa: CSVVSARTGEQYF
clone_size: -; v_call: TRBV28; cdr3_aa: CATAWGIYGYTF
clone_size: few; v_call: TRBV7-3; cdr3_aa: CASSPTGTPSYGYTF
clone_size: -; v_call: TRBV2; cdr3_aa: CASSQENGLAGGIRETQYF
clone_size: -; v_call: TRBV20-1; cdr3_aa: CSAGGQGGEQYF
clone_size: few; v_call: TRBV7-3; cdr3_aa: CASSKLGLAGGQRNTGELFF
clone_size: few; v_call: TRBV4-1; cdr3_aa: CASSQLRGSVGTQYF
clone_size: -; v_call: TRBV4-1; cdr3_aa: CASNQVGLGTYEQYF
clone_size: -; v_call: TRBV7-9; cdr3_aa: CASSPDIRSSYEQYF
clone_size: many; v_call: TRBV19; cdr3_aa: CASSGWDSHETQYF
clone_size: -; v_call: TRBV7-2; cdr3_aa: CASSTGTSGGREQFF
clone_size: -; v_call: TRBV7-6; cdr3_aa: CASSLDREELFF
clone_size: -; v_call: TRBV4-3; cdr3_aa: CASSQTGLNYGYTF
clone_size: -; v_call: TRBV7-2; cdr3_aa: CASSLALIGTGRNEQFF
clone_size: -; v_call: TRBV24-1; cdr3_aa: CATGDIGRQFF
clone_size: many; v_call: TRBV6-1; cdr3_aa: CASSIAGFDEKLFF
clone_size: few; v_call: TRBV20-1; cdr3_aa: CSASDATNEKLFF
clone_size: -; v_call: TRBV2; cdr3_aa: CASSWGTDTQYF
clone_size: once; v_call: TRBV4-1; cdr3_aa: CASSSRGGPNQPQHF
clone_size: few; v_call: TRBV6-5; cdr3_aa: CASSYRGLTLRDQYF
clone_size: many; v_call: TRBV15; cdr3_aa: CATSRQGKSYGYTF
clone_size: -; v_call: TRBV19; cdr3_aa: CASSIIRGLSNEQFF
clone_size: few; v_call: TRBV29-1; cdr3_aa: CSVDRVNSYNEQFF
clone_size: few; v_call: TRBV15; cdr3_aa: CATSRDRTGGGFGPYSDTQYF
clone_size: -; v_call: TRBV29-1; cdr3_aa: CSVDGTGGVDTQYF
clone_size: -; v_call: TRBV7-2; cdr3_aa: CASSLDGVFTEAFF
clone_size: -; v_call: TRBV12-3/TRBV12-4; cdr3_aa: CASSEPGNTEAFF
clone_size: -; v_call: TRBV4-2; cdr3_aa: CASSHPWGRTFENEKLFF
clone_size: few; v_call: TRBV20-1; cdr3_aa: CSAGGLAEQFF
clone_size: -; v_call: TRBV7-9; cdr3_aa: CASSLDRGAYEQYF
clone_size: few; v_call: TRBV12-3/TRBV12-4; cdr3_aa: CASSLRQVSSYEQYF
clone_size: -; v_call: TRBV27; cdr3_aa: CASSLSPLTEAFF
clone_size: -; v_call: TRBV9; cdr3_aa: CASGVTLAGGETQYF
clone_size: few; v_call: TRBV28; cdr3_aa: CASSFTANTEAFF
clone_size: few; v_call: TRBV27; cdr3_aa: CASSSSRAGGTDTQYF
clone_size: -; v_call: TRBV12-5; cdr3_aa: CASGGRTGNQPQHF
clone_size: -; v_call: TRBV2; cdr3_aa: CASSTRQDNQPQHF
clone_size: -; v_call: TRBV7-3; cdr3_aa: CASSPPMGDTQYF
clone_size: many; v_call: TRBV10-2; cdr3_aa: CASREDAYEQYF
clone_size: -; v_call: TRBV5-1; cdr3_aa: CASSFQGRPDTQYF
clone_size: -; v_call: TRBV15; cdr3_aa: CATSRPPPEPQHF
clone_size: few; v_call: TRBV12-3/TRBV12-4; cdr3_aa: CASGDRVRRSPLHF
clone_size: -; v_call: TRBV20-1; cdr3_aa: CSRDPSSGRTDTQYF
clone_size: -; v_call: TRBV7-7; cdr3_aa: CASALLRGDTQYF
clone_size: -; v_call: TRBV30; cdr3_aa: CAWSVEEKLFF
clone_size: -; v_call: TRBV4-1; cdr3_aa: CASSQGRDTGELFF
clone_size: -; v_call: TRBV24-1; cdr3_aa: CATSARLIDQPQHF
clone_size: -; v_call: TRBV10-1; cdr3_aa: CATAFGRTDTQYF
clone_size: -; v_call: TRBV5-6; cdr3_aa: CASSLGFGLAGHNEQFF
clone_size: -; v_call: TRBV29-1; cdr3_aa: CSVARLAGVYEQYF
clone_size: -; v_call: TRBV6-5; cdr3_aa: CASSSRGAASTDTQYF
clone_size: few; v_call: TRBV6-1; cdr3_aa: CASSEGPGIGQPQHF
clone_size: few; v_call: TRBV2; cdr3_aa: CASTMSSEQYF
clone_size: few; v_call: TRBV7-8; cdr3_aa: CASSPEARPGDYGYTF
clone_size: few; v_call: TRBV6-5; cdr3_aa: CASSEGSGAETQYF